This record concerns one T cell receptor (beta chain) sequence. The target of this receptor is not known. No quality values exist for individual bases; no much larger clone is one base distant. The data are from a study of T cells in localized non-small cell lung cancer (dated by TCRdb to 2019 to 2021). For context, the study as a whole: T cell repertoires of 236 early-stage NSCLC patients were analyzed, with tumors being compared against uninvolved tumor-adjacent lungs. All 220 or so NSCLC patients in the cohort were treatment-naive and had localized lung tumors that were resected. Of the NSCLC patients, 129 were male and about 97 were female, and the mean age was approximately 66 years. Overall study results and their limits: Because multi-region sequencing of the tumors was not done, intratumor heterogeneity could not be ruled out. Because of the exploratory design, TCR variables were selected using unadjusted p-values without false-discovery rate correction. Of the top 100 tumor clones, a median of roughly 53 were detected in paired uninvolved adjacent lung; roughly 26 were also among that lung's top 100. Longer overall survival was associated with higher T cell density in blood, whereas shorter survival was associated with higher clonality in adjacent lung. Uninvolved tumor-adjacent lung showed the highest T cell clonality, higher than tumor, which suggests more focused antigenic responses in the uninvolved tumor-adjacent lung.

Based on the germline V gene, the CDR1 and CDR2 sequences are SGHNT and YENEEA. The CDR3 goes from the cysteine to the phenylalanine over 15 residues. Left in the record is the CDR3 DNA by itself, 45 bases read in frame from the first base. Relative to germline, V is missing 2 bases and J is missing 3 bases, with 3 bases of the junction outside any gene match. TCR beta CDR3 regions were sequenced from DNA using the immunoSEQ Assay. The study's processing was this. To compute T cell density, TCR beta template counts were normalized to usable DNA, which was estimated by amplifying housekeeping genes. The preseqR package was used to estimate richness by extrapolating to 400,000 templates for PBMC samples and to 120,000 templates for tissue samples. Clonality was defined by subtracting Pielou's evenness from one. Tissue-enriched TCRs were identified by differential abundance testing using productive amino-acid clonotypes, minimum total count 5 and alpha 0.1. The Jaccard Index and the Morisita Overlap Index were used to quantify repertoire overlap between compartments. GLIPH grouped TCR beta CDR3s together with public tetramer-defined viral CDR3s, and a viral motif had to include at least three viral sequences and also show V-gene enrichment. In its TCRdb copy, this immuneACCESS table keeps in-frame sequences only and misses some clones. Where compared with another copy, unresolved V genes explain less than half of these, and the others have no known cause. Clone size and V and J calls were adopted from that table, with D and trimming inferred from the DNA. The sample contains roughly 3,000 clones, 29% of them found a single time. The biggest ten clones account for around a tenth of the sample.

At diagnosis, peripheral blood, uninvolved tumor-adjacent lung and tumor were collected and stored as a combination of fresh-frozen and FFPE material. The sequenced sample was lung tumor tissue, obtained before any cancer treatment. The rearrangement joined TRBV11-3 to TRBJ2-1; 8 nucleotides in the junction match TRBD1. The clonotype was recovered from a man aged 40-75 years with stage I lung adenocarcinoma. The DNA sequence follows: TGTGCCAGCAGCTTACAGGGGGCGCTCTACAATGAGCAGTTCTTC. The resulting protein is CASSLQGALYNEQFF.